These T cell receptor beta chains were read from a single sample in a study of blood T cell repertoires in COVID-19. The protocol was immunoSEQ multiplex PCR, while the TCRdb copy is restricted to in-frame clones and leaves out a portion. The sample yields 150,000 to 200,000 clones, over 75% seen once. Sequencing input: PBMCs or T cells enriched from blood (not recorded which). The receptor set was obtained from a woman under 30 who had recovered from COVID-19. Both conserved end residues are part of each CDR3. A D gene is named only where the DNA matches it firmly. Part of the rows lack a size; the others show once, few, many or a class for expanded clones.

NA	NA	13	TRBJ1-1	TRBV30	TGTGCCTGGAAGAGTAGAATGAACACTGAAGCTTTCTTT	CAWKSRMNTEAFF
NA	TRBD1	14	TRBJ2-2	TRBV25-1	TGTGCCAGCAGCACGACAGGGGGCACCGGGGAGCTGTTTTTT	CASSTTGGTGELFF
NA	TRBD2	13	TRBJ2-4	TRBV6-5	TGTGCCAGCAGAACTAGCGGGGGTGACATTCAGTACTTC	CASRTSGGDIQYF
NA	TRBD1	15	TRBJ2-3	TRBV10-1	TGCGCCAGCAGTGTCGACAGGGGGTTGGCAGATACGCAGTATTTT	CASSVDRGLADTQYF
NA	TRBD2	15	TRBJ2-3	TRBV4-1	TGCGCCAGCAGCCAAACGGGACTAGCCGCAGATACGCAGTATTTT	CASSQTGLAADTQYF
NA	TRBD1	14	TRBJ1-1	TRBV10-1	TGCGCCAGCAGTGAGTCCTCAGGGGGCACTGAAGCTTTCTTT	CASSESSGGTEAFF
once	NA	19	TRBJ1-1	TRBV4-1	TGCGCCAGCAGCCAAGAGCCCGGAAGGGGACTTTTGGGGAACACTGAAGCTTTCTTT	CASSQEPGRGLLGNTEAFF
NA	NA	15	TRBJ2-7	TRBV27	TGTGCCAGCAGGACAGACACACCCCTTTCCTACGAGCAGTACTTC	CASRTDTPLSYEQYF
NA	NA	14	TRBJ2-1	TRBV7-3	TGTGCCAGCAGCTCGCCGGGACTCGAAAATGAGCAGTTCTTC	CASSSPGLENEQFF
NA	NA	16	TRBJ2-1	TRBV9	TGTGCCAGCAGCGTAGTATCTGCCCGGGACAATAATGAGCAGTTCTTC	CASSVVSARDNNEQFF
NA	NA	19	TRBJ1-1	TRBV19	TGTGCCAGTAACCTTCAAATCCCTGGTCGGGGGGCCAGGAACACTGAAGCTTTCTTT	CASNLQIPGRGARNTEAFF
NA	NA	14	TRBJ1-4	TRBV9	TGTGCCAGCAGCGTCACAGGTGACGCGGAAAAACTGTTTTTT	CASSVTGDAEKLFF
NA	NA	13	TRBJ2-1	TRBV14	TGTGCCAGCAGCCAAGTCGGGAAAAATGAGCAGTTCTTC	CASSQVGKNEQFF
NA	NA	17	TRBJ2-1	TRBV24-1	TGTGCCACCAGTGATCGGAGCTCAGGGCCCTCCTACAATGAGCAGTTCTTC	CATSDRSSGPSYNEQFF
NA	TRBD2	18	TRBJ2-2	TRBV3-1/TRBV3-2	TGTGCCAGCAGCCAAGAGGGGACTAGCGGCTTCCCAACCGGGGAGCTGTTTTTT	CASSQEGTSGFPTGELFF
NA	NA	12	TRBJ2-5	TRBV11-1	TGTGCCAGCAGTCAGGAACGGGAGACCCAGTACTTC	CASSQERETQYF
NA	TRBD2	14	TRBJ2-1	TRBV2	TGTGCCAGCAGTGTTGGGGGGGGAGTCGATGAGCAGTTCTTC	CASSVGGGVDEQFF
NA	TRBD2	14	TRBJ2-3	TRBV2	TGTGCCAGCAGTTTAGCGGGAGGCACAGATACGCAGTATTTT	CASSLAGGTDTQYF
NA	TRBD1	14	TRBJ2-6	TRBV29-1	TGCAGCGTTCGACAGGGGGACCGGGCCAACGTCCTGACTTTC	CSVRQGDRANVLTF
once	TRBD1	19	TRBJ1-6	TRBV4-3	TGCGCCAGCAGCCAAGTTTACGGGGACAGTGGTTCGTTTAATTCACCCCTCCACTTT	CASSQVYGDSGSFNSPLHF
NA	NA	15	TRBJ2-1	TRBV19	TGTGCCAGTAGTGTCCGGACAGACTCCTACAATGAGCAGTTCTTC	CASSVRTDSYNEQFF
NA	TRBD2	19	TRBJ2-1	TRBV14	TGTGCCAGCAGCCAGACCGAGCGACTAGCGGGGGGCATTGGGAATGAGCAGTTCTTC	CASSQTERLAGGIGNEQFF
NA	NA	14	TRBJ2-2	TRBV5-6	TGTGCCAGCAGCCCGGGAAGTCGGACCGGGGAGCTGTTTTTT	CASSPGSRTGELFF